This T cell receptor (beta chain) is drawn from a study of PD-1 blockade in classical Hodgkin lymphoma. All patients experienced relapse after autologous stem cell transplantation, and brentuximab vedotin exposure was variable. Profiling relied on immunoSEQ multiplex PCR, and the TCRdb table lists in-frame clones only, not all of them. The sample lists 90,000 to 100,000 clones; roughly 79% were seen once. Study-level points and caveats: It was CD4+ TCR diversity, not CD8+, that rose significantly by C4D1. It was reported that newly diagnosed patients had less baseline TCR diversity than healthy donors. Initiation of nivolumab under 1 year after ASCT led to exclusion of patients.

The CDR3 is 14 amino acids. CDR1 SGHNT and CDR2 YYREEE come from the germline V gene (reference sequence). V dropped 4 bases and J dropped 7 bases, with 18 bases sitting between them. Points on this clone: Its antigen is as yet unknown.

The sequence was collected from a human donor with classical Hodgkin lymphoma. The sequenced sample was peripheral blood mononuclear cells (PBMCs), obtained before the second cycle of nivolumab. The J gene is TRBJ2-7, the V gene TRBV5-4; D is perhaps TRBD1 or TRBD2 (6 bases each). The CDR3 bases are TGTGCCAGCAGCCCCGGGGGCCTCCCGAGTGAGCAGTACTTC. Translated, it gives CASSPGGLPSEQYF.